Below are 8 T cell receptor beta chains sequenced from a single sample in a study of blood T cell repertoires in COVID-19. Sequenced by immunoSEQ multiplex PCR; TCRdb stores in-frame clones only, minus some. In the table there are 150,000 to 200,000 clones, around 73% of which are singletons. The specimen was PBMCs or T cells enriched from blood (not recorded which). These receptors originate from a woman aged 45-65 years who had recovered from COVID-19.

The V call is TRBV6-2 or TRBV6-3, the J call TRBJ2-7, with 7 bases matching TRBD2. Germline CDR1 is MNHEY and CDR2 is SVGEGT. Losses at the gene ends were 2 bases for V and 3 bases for J; bases not matched to a gene: 10. The CDR3 consists of 16 residues. The CDR3 sequence is CASSYGGGSALYEQYF. CDR3 bases: TGTGCCAGCAGTTACGGTGGCGGGAGTGCCCTCTACGAGCAGTACTTC.

This sequence joins TRBV28 and TRBJ1-5; possibly TRBD1 for D (6 bases). The germline gives CDR1 MDHEN, CDR2 SYDVKM. This CDR3 has 13 residues. V gave up 9 bases and J gave up 4 bases, with 13 bases separating them. CDR3 sequence reads: CASTLGTNQPQHF. The DNA of the CDR3 is TGTGCCAGTACACTCGGGACAAATCAGCCCCAGCATTTT.

V gene TRBV7-2 combines with J gene TRBJ2-3, with D uncertain. The CDR3 covers 13 residues. V was shortened by 4 bases and J by 5 bases, with 10 bases between the two germline ends. CDR1 SGHTA and CDR2 FQGNSA come from the germline V gene. CDR3 in amino acids: CASSSTFVDTQYF. The CDR3 DNA reads as TGTGCCAGCAGCTCAACATTCGTAGATACGCAGTATTTT.

This rearrangement joins TRBV6-4 to TRBJ2-7; TRBD2 matches 10 bases. V trimming: 7 bases; J trimming: 2 bases; junction bases outside the gene matches: 8. Germline lookup yields CDR1 MRHNA and CDR2 SNTAGT. There are 15 residues in the CDR3. CDR3 nucleotides: TGTGCCAGCACGCGTATAAGCGGGAGGGCCTACGAGCAGTACTTC. It encodes CASTRISGRAYEQYF.

The chain has TRBV19 and TRBJ2-7, with D hard to call. CDR3 length: 14 residues. Germline CDR1 LNHDA, CDR2 SQIVND (reference sequence). Trimming removed 6 bases at V and 1 base at J, with 13 bases between. CDR3: CASRPRGNSYEQYF. The CDR3, as DNA: TGTGCCAGTAGGCCTCGAGGAAATTCCTACGAGCAGTACTTC.

J is TRBJ2-3 and V is TRBV9, with TRBD2 identical over 12 bases. J lost 4 bases, V lost 4 bases, and 4 bases had no gene match. Germline values: CDR1 SGDLS, CDR2 YYNGEE. The CDR3 is 15 residues long. The CDR3 sequence: CASSQTSGRPDTQYF. In DNA, the CDR3 is TGTGCCAGCAGCCAGACTAGCGGGAGACCAGATACGCAGTATTTT.

The chain links TRBV19 to TRBJ1-1; 9 nucleotides align to TRBD1. Germline V gene sequence: CDR1 LNHDA, CDR2 SQIVND (reference sequence). There are 13 residues in the CDR3. V dropped 3 bases and J dropped 8; count of bases not matched to a gene: 4. This chain's CDR3 is CASSMATGGEAFF. DNA of the CDR3: TGTGCCAGTAGTATGGCCACAGGGGGCGAAGCTTTCTTT.

The V gene is TRBV6-5, the J gene TRBJ1-6; 8 bases fit TRBD1. CDR3 size: 13 residues. V shed 11 bases, J shed 10 bases, and the junction held 10 bases outside the gene matches. Germline V gene data show CDR1 as MNHEY and CDR2 as SVGAGI. The chain's CDR3 is CACAGGAESPLHF. CDR3 DNA sequence: TGTGCCTGTGCAGGGGGCGCGGAGTCACCCCTCCACTTT.